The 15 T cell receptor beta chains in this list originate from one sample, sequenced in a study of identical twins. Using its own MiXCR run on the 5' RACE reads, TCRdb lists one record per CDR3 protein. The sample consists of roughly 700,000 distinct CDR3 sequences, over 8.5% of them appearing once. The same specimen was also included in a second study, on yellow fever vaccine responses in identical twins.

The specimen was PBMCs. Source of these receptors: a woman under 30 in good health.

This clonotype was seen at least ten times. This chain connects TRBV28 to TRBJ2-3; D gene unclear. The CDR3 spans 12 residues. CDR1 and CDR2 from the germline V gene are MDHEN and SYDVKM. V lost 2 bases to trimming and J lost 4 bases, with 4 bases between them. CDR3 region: CASSLLSDTQYF. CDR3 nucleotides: TGTGCCAGCAGTTTACTATCAGATACGCAGTATTTT.

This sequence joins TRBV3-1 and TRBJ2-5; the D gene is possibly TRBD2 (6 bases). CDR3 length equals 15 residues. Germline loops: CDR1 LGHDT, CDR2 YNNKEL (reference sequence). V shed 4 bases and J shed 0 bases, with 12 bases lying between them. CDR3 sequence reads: CASSPKWDYQETQYF. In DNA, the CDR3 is TGTGCCAGCAGCCCTAAGTGGGACTACCAAGAGACCCAGTACTTC.

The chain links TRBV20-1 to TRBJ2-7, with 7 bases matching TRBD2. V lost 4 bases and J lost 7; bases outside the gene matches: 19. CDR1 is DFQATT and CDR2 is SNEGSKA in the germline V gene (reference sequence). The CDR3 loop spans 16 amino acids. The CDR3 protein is CSATTPGLDWGGEQYF. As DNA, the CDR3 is TGCAGTGCTACCACCCCTGGACTAGATTGGGGGGGGGAGCAGTACTTC.

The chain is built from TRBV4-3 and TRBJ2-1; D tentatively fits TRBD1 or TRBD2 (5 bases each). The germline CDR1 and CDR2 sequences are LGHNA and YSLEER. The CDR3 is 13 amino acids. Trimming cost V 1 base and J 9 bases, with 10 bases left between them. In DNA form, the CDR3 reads TGCGCCAGCAGCCAAGGCCAGGGAGTTGAGCAGTTCTTC. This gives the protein CASSQGQGVEQFF.

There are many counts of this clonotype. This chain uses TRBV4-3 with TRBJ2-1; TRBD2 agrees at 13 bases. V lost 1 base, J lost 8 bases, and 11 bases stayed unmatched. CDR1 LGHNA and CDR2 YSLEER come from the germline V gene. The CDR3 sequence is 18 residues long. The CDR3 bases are TGCGCCAGCAGCCAAGTTACTCAGAGGACTAGCGGGAGTCATGAGCAGTTCTTC. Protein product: CASSQVTQRTSGSHEQFF.

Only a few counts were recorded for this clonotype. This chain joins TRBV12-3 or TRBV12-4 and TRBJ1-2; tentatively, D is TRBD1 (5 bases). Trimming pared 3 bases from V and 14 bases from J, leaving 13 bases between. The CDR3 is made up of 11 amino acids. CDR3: CASSFDTGQTF. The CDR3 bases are TGTGCCAGCAGTTTCGATACAGGCCAGACCTTC.

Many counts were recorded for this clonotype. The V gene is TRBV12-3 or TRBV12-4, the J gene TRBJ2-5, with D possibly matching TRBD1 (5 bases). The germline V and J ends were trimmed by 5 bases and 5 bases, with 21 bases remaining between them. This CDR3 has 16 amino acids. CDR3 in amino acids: CASSILSPGRDETQYF. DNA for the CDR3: TGTGCCAGCAGTATCCTTTCCCCGGGCAGGGATGAGACCCAGTACTTC.

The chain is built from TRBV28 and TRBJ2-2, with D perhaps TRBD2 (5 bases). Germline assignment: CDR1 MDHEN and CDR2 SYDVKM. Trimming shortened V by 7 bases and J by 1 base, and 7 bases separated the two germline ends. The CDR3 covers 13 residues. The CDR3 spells CASTEGNTGELFF. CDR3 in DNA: TGTGCCAGCACCGAGGGGAACACCGGGGAGCTGTTTTTT.

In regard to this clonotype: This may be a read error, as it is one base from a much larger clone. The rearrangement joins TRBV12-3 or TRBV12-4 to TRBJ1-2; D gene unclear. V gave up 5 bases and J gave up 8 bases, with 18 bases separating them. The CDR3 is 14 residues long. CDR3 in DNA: TGTGCCAGCAGTCTTTTCGGGGAACCTAGAGGCTACACCTTC. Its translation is CASSLFGEPRGYTF.

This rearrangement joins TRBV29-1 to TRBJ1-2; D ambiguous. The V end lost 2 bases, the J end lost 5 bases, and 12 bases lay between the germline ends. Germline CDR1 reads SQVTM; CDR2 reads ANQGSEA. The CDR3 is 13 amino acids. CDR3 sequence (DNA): TGCAGCGTTGAATCTGTTCCCCAGTATGGCTACACCTTC. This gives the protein CSVESVPQYGYTF.

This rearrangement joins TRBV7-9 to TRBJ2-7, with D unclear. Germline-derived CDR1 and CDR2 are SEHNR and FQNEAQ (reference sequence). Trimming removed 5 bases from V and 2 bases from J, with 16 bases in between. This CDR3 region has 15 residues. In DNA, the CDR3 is TGTGCCAGCAGCCCTCCCCCCCCAGTTCCCTACGAGCAGTACTTC. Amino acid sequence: CASSPPPPVPYEQYF.

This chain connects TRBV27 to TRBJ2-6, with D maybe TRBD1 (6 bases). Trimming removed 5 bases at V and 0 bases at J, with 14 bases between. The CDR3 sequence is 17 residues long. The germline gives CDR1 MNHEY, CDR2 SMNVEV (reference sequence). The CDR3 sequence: CASSPGTLSSGANVLTF. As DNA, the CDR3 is TGTGCCAGCAGTCCCGGGACACTCTCCTCTGGGGCCAACGTCCTGACTTTC.

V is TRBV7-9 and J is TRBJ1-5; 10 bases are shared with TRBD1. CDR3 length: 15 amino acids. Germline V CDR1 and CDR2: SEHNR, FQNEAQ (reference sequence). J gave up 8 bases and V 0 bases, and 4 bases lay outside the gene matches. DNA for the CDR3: TGTGCCAGCAGCTTAGCCCGACAGGGGGCTGAGCCCCAGCATTTT. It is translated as CASSLARQGAEPQHF.

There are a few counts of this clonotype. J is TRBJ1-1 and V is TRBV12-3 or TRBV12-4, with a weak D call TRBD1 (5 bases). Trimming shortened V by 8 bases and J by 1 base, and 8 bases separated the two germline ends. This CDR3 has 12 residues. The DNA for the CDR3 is TGTGCCAGCTTGGGGGAGAACACTGAAGCTTTCTTT. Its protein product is CASLGENTEAFF.

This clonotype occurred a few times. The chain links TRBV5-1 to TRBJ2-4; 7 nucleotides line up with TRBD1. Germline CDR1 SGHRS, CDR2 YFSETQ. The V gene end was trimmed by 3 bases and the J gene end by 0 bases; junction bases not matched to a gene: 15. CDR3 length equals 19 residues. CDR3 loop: CASSSPGQSNPLAKNIQYF. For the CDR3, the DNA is TGCGCCAGCAGCTCACCGGGACAGTCTAATCCACTAGCCAAAAACATTCAGTACTTC. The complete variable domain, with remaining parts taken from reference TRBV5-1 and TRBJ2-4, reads KAGVTQTPRYLIKTRGQQVTLSCSPISGHRSVSWYQQTPGQGLQFLFEYFSETQRNKGNFPGRFSGRQFSNSRSEMNVSTLELGDSALYLCASSSPGQSNPLAKNIQYFGAGTRLSVL.